The following is a T cell receptor beta chain sequence with its context. This PCR relied on a set of 60 Vbeta primers and 13 Jbeta primers. Clones were sequenced by immunoSEQ multiplex PCR, and TCRdb holds only the in-frame ones, with some missing. With just over 40,000 clones in the sample, the ten largest clones hold more than 5%. This record belongs to a study of cytomegalovirus exposure and HLA in healthy donors. Germline V lookup: CDR1 SGHRS, CDR2 YFSETQ. The V segment lost 4 bases and the J segment 6 bases; nucleotides outside the gene matches: 7. This CDR3 contains 13 residues. This TCR derives from a man aged 25 to 45 in good health and CMV-seronegative. The sample consisted of PBMCs. The chain joins TRBV5-1 to TRBJ2-7; TRBD1 aligns across 7 bases. CDR3 residues: CASSTYRGGEQYF. CDR3 DNA sequence: TGCGCCAGCAGCACATACAGGGGTGGCGAGCAGTACTTC. Combining the CDR3 with reference TRBV5-1 and TRBJ2-7 gives the whole variable domain KAGVTQTPRYLIKTRGQQVTLSCSPISGHRSVSWYQQTPGQGLQFLFEYFSETQRNKGNFPGRFSGRQFSNSRSEMNVSTLELGDSALYLCASSTYRGGEQYFGPGTRLTVT.